A selection of T cell receptor beta chains follows, all from one sample in a study of CD4+ T cells in melanoma. Libraries were prepared by immunoSEQ multiplex PCR; TCRdb keeps only in-frame clonotypes and omits some of them. The sample lists about 13,000 clones; about 64% were seen once. Input material: cells from a culture (not recorded whether cultured in vitro). The receptors stem from a human donor with melanoma. Both conserved end residues are trimmed from each CDR3. The order of the fields is J gene, V gene, CDR3 protein.

>TRBJ2-2|TRBV11-2
ASSLSQGYGELF
>TRBJ1-6|TRBV2
AAKGGGNSPLH
>TRBJ2-3|TRBV6-5
AARGQLGTDTQY
>TRBJ2-7|TRBV9
ASSVGGNSYEQY
>TRBJ2-7|TRBV10-3
ASSEAHRFREQY
>TRBJ1-3|TRBV10-3
AISEPQVAGNTIY
>TRBJ2-3|TRBV6-5
ASSYSPRGTDTQY
>TRBJ2-7|TRBV5-8
ASSLTGLFYEQY
>TRBJ1-2|TRBV30
AWSDGNYGYT
>TRBJ2-1|TRBV4-1
ASGQDRVNEQF
>TRBJ2-1|TRBV7-8
ASGGLAGGPREQF
>TRBJ2-2|TRBV4-1
ASSQDGRYTGELF
>TRBJ1-3|TRBV7-2
ASSQRGTTWGTIY
>TRBJ2-6|TRBV27
ASSLFWQGTPLGGANVLT
>TRBJ2-7|TRBV7-3
ASSAGTLYEQY
>TRBJ2-5|TRBV6-1
ASTARGQETQY
>TRBJ2-5|TRBV5-1
ASSSAPGGAGQETQY
>TRBJ2-3|TRBV11-2
ASSLDPGSDTQY
>TRBJ2-6|TRBV7-2
ASSNEGSGANVLT
>TRBJ1-4|TRBV9
ASSLRDNSNEKLF
>TRBJ2-1|TRBV2
ASSERRYNEQF
>TRBJ1-1|TRBV7-6
ASSRFSSGNTEAF
>TRBJ2-7|TRBV2
ASDGTGGSYEQY
>TRBJ1-6|TRBV19
ASSETGESPLH
>TRBJ2-3|TRBV18
ASSPNSGTDTQY
>TRBJ2-3|TRBV21-1
ASSTNRVADTQY
>TRBJ2-3|TRBV10-2
ASSRRAGTAVGTDTQY
>TRBJ1-2|TRBV5-1
ASSFRIRDRAISDYGYT
>TRBJ1-2|TRBV27
ASSRTVNYGYT
>TRBJ2-2|TRBV4-1
ASSLRAANTGELF
>TRBJ2-1|TRBV5-1
ASRGLAGI
>TRBJ2-3|TRBV10-2
ASNLDWSTDTQY
>TRBJ2-7|TRBV5-1
ASSLGDRAGEQY
>TRBJ2-2|TRBV5-1
ASSLGDRASGELF
>TRBJ1-4|TRBV30
AWSVQINEKLF
>TRBJ2-5|TRBV10-1
ASSGWTTGEQY
>TRBJ1-5|TRBV29-1
SVGDTTNQPQH
>TRBJ2-7|TRBV6-5
ASSSDRIDRTYEQY
>TRBJ2-1|TRBV6-1
ASSEGPFYNEQF
>TRBJ1-1|TRBV10-2
ASSENGGTEAF
>TRBJ1-6|TRBV30
AWSSQDSPLH
>TRBJ1-4|TRBV5-4
ASSSAAANEKLF
>TRBJ1-6|TRBV5-1
ASRTGSGSPLH
>TRBJ2-7|TRBV5-1
ASSLVPGPNFYEQY
>TRBJ1-1|TRBV6-5
ASRLGHITEAF
>TRBJ1-1|TRBV7-2
ASRGGALGGTEAF
>TRBJ2-1|TRBV4-2
ASSQVGGSYNEQF
>TRBJ1-2|TRBV5-4
ASSLGQGQGGYT
>TRBJ1-3|TRBV6-5
ASSGYLRNTIY
>TRBJ2-2|TRBV7-9
ASSVGAQNTGELF
>TRBJ1-1|TRBV2
ASSRQTMNTEAF
>TRBJ1-4|TRBV18
ASSGQVNEKLF